These 23 T cell receptor beta chains share one sample of origin, sequenced in a study of blood T cells in healthy people across ages (dated by TCRdb to between 2014 and 2017). The library relied on 5' RACE. Instrument on record: Illumina HiSeq 2500. A second roughly 7 to 11 cycle PCR used a sample-barcoded 5' primer and a J-beta primer mix. The public reads were run again by TCRdb, first through fastp at Q25 and then through MiXCR, and only productive beta chains were kept. For every CDR3 protein sequence, its rows merge into one entry that carries the most common genes and DNA. The sample table holds 700,000 to 1,000,000 distinct CDR3 sequences, of which around 45% were seen once. The ten biggest clones cover about 21% of the sample. Sequencing was carried out using blood. These TCRs come from a man between 60 and 75 years old in good health.

CDR3 bases: TGTGCCAGCAGTTCGGACAGGGCCTGGGGAGATACGCAGTATTTT. Translation: CASSSDRAWGDTQYF. This chain links TRBV12-3 or TRBV12-4 with TRBJ2-3; 8 nucleotides match TRBD1. Trimming cost V 4 bases and J 5 bases; bases outside gene matches: 8. CDR3 size: 15 residues.

This rearrangement joins TRBV4-3 to TRBJ2-5, with D possibly TRBD1 on 5 matching bases. Near its end, the DNA agrees better with TRBJ2-7, so the J call may be wrong. This CDR3 has 17 amino acids. Germline V gene lookup returns CDR1 LGHNA and CDR2 YSLEER. The CDR3 protein is CASSQDYVGPRGNEQYF. The CDR3 bases are TGCGCCAGCAGCCAAGATTATGTAGGCCCTAGGGGAAACGAGCAGTACTTC.

This clonotype showed up just a few times. The V call is TRBV14, the J call TRBJ2-5; D unresolved. CDR1 and CDR2 (germline): SGHDN, FVKESK. The CDR3 runs 14 residues. Trimming stripped 5 bases from V and 5 bases from J, with 15 bases between. CDR3 residues: CASSEGPIRETQYF. As DNA, the CDR3 is TGTGCCAGCAGCGAAGGGCCAATAAGGGAGACCCAGTACTTC.

The chain couples TRBV3-1 to TRBJ2-3, with 10 bases aligning to TRBD2. CDR1 is LGHDT and CDR2 is YNNKEL in the germline V gene (reference sequence). This CDR3 contains 15 residues. V dropped 3 bases and J dropped 3; count of bases not matched to a gene: 3. CDR3 nucleotides: TGTGCCAGCAGCCAGAAGGGACTAGCGACAGATACGCAGTATTTT. Protein: CASSQKGLATDTQYF.

The chain recombines TRBV13 with TRBJ1-2; a weak D match, TRBD1 (5 bases). The CDR3 runs to 15 residues. The germline CDR1 and CDR2 sequences are PRHDT and FYEKMQ (reference sequence). Trimming removed 3 bases at V and 5 bases at J, with 16 bases between. The CDR3 reads CASSFRQIGGYGYTF. Written as DNA, the CDR3 is TGTGCCAGCAGCTTTCGACAGATCGGAGGTTATGGCTACACCTTC.

This clonotype has just a few counts. V gene TRBV7-2 combines with J gene TRBJ2-4; D unclear. The CDR3 runs 13 residues. Trimming took off 6 bases at V and 0 bases at J, with 6 bases between the two ends. Germline V gene lookup returns CDR1 SGHTA and CDR2 FQGNSA. For the CDR3, the DNA is TGTGCCAGCAGAGGGATAGCCAAAAACATTCAGTACTTC. As protein: CASRGIAKNIQYF. Using reference TRBV7-2 and TRBJ2-4 for the parts outside the CDR3, the full variable domain is GAGVSQSPSNKVTEKGKDVELRCDPISGHTALYWYRQSLGQGLEFLIYFQGNSAPDKSGLPSDRFSAERTGGSVSTLTIQRTQQEDSAVYLCASRGIAKNIQYFGAGTRLSVL.

The V gene is TRBV7-2, the J gene TRBJ1-1; D is undetermined. The germline V and J ends were trimmed by 6 bases and 7 bases, with 18 bases remaining between them. CDR1 and CDR2 (germline): SGHTA, FQGNSA. The CDR3 runs 14 residues. The CDR3 bases are TGTGCCAGCAGTCATCCTGGGAGGGTGGATGAAGCTTTCTTT. Encoded protein: CASSHPGRVDEAFF.

The chain carries TRBV28 and TRBJ2-5; TRBD1 is a possible D gene (6 bases). The CDR3 length is 16 residues. V gave up 3 bases and J gave up 7 bases, with 21 bases separating them. Germline CDR1 and CDR2: MDHEN and SYDVKM. The CDR3 loop is CASSLMMDSYVGTQYF. DNA of the CDR3: TGTGCCAGCAGTTTGATGATGGACAGTTACGTCGGGACCCAGTACTTC.

In its sample, this clonotype was seen a few times. The chain employs TRBV6-2 or TRBV6-3 and TRBJ2-7, with D possibly being TRBD2 (5 bases). V lost 7 bases and J 9 bases, leaving 19 bases between the germline ends. Germline V CDR1 and CDR2: MNHEY, SVGEGT. The CDR3 runs to 13 residues. The CDR3 reads CASKDSGPEWQYF. The CDR3 DNA follows: TGTGCCAGCAAGGACTCCGGACCTGAGTGGCAGTACTTC.

The CDR3 nucleotides are TGCAGTGCTCGGGAATCAGGGGGAAGATCACCCCTCCACTTT. This codes for CSARESGGRSPLHF. This sequence joins TRBV20-1 and TRBJ1-6; TRBD1 agrees at 7 bases. Germline loops: CDR1 DFQATT, CDR2 SNEGSKA (reference sequence). This CDR3 is 14 amino acids long. V lost 5 bases and J lost 10; bases outside the gene matches: 11.

This chain joins TRBV7-9 and TRBJ1-5; D gene ambiguous. CDR3 length equals 14 residues. Trimming left V 1 base short and J 6 bases short, with 10 bases between. In germline, CDR1 is SEHNR, CDR2 FQNEAQ (reference sequence). CDR3 sequence reads: CASSLEGAAQPQHF. CDR3 in DNA: TGTGCCAGCAGCTTAGAGGGTGCTGCTCAGCCCCAGCATTTT. The full variable domain, with the rest looked up from reference TRBV7-9 and TRBJ1-5, is DTGVSQNPRHKITKRGQNVTFRCDPISEHNRLYWYRQTLGQGPEFLTYFQNEAQLEKSRLLSDRFSAERPKGSFSTLEIQRTEQGDSAMYLCASSLEGAAQPQHFGDGTRLSIL.

This chain connects TRBV20-1 to TRBJ2-5, with D perhaps being TRBD1 or TRBD2 (6 bases each). The CDR3 totals 12 residues. V was shortened by 4 bases and J by 3 bases, with 9 bases between the two germline ends. CDR1 and CDR2 (germline): DFQATT, SNEGSKA (reference sequence). CDR3: CSAIGGKETQYF. The CDR3 DNA follows: TGCAGTGCTATAGGGGGGAAAGAGACCCAGTACTTC.

In this sample, this clonotype turned up once. This chain joins TRBV5-1 and TRBJ1-4; no reliable D call. Germline values: CDR1 SGHRS, CDR2 YFSETQ. The V gene lost 4 bases and the J gene lost 5 bases, with 15 bases spanning the gap. This CDR3 has 15 amino acids. CDR3 in DNA: TGCGCCAGCAGCCGAAGCCGGGATTCCAATGAAAAACTGTTTTTT. This translates into CASSRSRDSNEKLFF.

V usage is TRBV20-1 and J usage is TRBJ2-5; 12 bases fit TRBD2. Losses at the gene ends were 5 bases for V and 4 bases for J; bases not matched to a gene: 5. The V gene's germline CDR1 is DFQATT and CDR2 SNEGSKA (reference sequence). This CDR3 comprises 14 residues. Here the CDR3 DNA reads TGCAGTGCTCCTCGGACTAGCGGGGCAGAGACCCAGTACTTC. This encodes CSAPRTSGAETQYF.

The chain employs TRBV30 and TRBJ1-5; the match to TRBD1 covers 11 bases. The CDR3 has 13 residues. V trimming: 4 bases; J trimming: 7 bases; junction bases outside the gene matches: 3. Germline V gene data show CDR1 as GTSNPN and CDR2 as SVGIG (reference sequence). CDR3 region: CAWNRDRGQPQHF. The CDR3 DNA sequence: TGTGCCTGGAACCGGGACAGGGGGCAGCCCCAGCATTTT.

This clonotype was picked up a small number of times. The genes are TRBV20-1 and TRBJ1-1; 7 bases map to TRBD1. V was pared by 3 bases and J by 3 bases, with 10 bases of the junction left unmatched. The V gene's germline CDR1 is DFQATT and CDR2 SNEGSKA (reference sequence). The CDR3 has 15 amino acids. CDR3 bases: TGCAGTGCTAGTAACAGGGGAGGTGCGGACACTGAAGCTTTCTTT. This gives the protein CSASNRGGADTEAFF.

This chain connects TRBV2 to TRBJ2-1; TRBD1 matches 11 bases. Per germline, CDR1 SNHLY and CDR2 FYNNEI. V was clipped by 3 bases and J by 7 bases; unmatched bases: 14. The CDR3 extends over 18 amino acids. The chain's CDR3 is CASSELPGQGALLNEQFF. CDR3 DNA sequence: TGTGCCAGCAGTGAGCTGCCCGGACAGGGGGCTCTTTTAAATGAGCAGTTCTTC.

The J gene is TRBJ2-3, the V gene TRBV4-3; D possibly corresponds to TRBD2 (6 bases). Trimming took 3 bases from V and 1 from J, leaving 17 bases between them. The CDR3 extends over 17 amino acids. Germline CDR1 is LGHNA and CDR2 is YSLEER. The CDR3 sequence is CASSHRPGVTGTDTQYF. The CDR3 DNA reads TGCGCCAGCAGCCACAGGCCGGGGGTAACGGGCACAGATACGCAGTATTTT.

The gene calls are TRBV7-2 and TRBJ2-1; 7 bases are a match to TRBD2. The CDR3 is 13 amino acids. The V gene's germline CDR1 is SGHTA and CDR2 FQGNSA. V lost 5 bases and J lost 6; bases outside the gene matches: 4. The CDR3 loop is CASSARLANEQFF. The DNA of the CDR3 is TGTGCCAGCAGCGCCCGACTAGCCAATGAGCAGTTCTTC.

The chain uses TRBV4-3 and TRBJ1-2; 8 bases are a match to TRBD1. Per germline, CDR1 LGHNA and CDR2 YSLEER. The CDR3 extends over 16 amino acids. The J segment lost 5 bases and the V segment lost 1 base, leaving 9 bases of the junction unmatched. The CDR3 loop is CASSQAHGTGPYGYTF. In nucleotides, the CDR3 is TGCGCCAGCAGCCAAGCCCACGGGACAGGCCCTTATGGCTACACCTTC.

This clonotype was seen ten or more times. A read error is possible here, since a much larger clone lies one base away. The chain couples TRBV20-1 to TRBJ2-3; D is unresolved. This CDR3 region has 15 residues. Germline CDR1 reads DFQATT; CDR2 reads SNEGSKA (reference sequence). V shed 0 bases and J shed 4 bases, with 14 bases lying between them. CDR3 nucleotides: TGCAGTGCTAGAGAAGTAGTACGGTCGGCAGATACGCAGTATTTT. It encodes CSAREVVRSADTQYF.

This clonotype was recorded a few times. The chain carries TRBV29-1 and TRBJ1-2, with a weak D call TRBD1 (6 bases). The CDR3 is 11 residues long. CDR1 and CDR2 from the germline V gene are SQVTM and ANQGSEA. Trimming took 7 bases from V and 6 from J, leaving 12 bases between them. The CDR3 spells CSAQTGHGYTF. The CDR3 nucleotides are TGCAGCGCCCAAACAGGGCATGGCTACACCTTC. The full variable domain, in which reference TRBV29-1 and TRBJ1-2 provide the parts outside the CDR3, is SAVISQKPSRDICQRGTSLTIQCQVDSQVTMMFWYRQQPGQSLTLIATANQGSEATYESGFVIDKFPISRPNLTFSTLTVSNMSPEDSSIYLCSAQTGHGYTFGSGTRLTVV.

V gene TRBV28 combines with J gene TRBJ2-3; 15 nucleotides match TRBD2. Germline trimming cut 3 bases from V and 3 bases from J; bases unmatched to any gene: 4. This CDR3 spans 17 amino acids. Germline loops: CDR1 MDHEN, CDR2 SYDVKM. The CDR3, as DNA: TGTGCCAGCAGTTTCGTGGGACTAGCGGGAGGAACAGATACGCAGTATTTT. This gives the protein CASSFVGLAGGTDTQYF.